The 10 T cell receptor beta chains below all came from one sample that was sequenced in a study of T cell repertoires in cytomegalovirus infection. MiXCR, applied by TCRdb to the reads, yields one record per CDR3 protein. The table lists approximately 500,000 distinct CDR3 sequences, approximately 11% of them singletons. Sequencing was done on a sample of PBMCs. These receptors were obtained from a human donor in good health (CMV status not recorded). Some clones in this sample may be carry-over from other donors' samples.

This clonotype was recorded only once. CDR3 residues: CASSVGLVGGLGTDTQYF. The CDR3 nucleotides are TGTGCCAGCAGCGTAGGACTAGTGGGGGGGCTGGGCACAGATACGCAGTATTTT. The chain combines TRBV9 with TRBJ2-3; TRBD2 might be the D (7 bases). The V end lost 0 bases, the J end lost 1 base, and 18 bases lay between the germline ends. This CDR3 has 18 residues. Germline values: CDR1 SGDLS, CDR2 YYNGEE.

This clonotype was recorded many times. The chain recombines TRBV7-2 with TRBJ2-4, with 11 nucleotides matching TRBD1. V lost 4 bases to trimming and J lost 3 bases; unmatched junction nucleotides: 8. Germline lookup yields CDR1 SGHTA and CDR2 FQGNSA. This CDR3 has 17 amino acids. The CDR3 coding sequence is TGTGCCAGCAGCTCACCCTGGGACAGGGGGGACAAAAACATTCAGTACTTC. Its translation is CASSSPWDRGDKNIQYF.

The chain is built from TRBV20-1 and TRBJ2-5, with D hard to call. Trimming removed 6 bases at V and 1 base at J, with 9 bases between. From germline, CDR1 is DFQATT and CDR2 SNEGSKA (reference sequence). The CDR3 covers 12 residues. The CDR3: CSARISQETQYF. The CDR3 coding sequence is TGCAGTGCCCGCATTAGCCAAGAGACCCAGTACTTC.

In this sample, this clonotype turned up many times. CDR3 bases: TGTGCCAGCAGTTCAGGGGAGAGCGAGCACGAGCAGTACTTC. This encodes CASSSGESEHEQYF. The chain is built from TRBV6-6 and TRBJ2-7, with D possibly being TRBD1 (6 bases). Germline assignment: CDR1 MNHNY and CDR2 SVGAGI (reference sequence). The CDR3 length is 14 residues. V was shortened by 4 bases and J by 5 bases, with 15 bases between the two germline ends.

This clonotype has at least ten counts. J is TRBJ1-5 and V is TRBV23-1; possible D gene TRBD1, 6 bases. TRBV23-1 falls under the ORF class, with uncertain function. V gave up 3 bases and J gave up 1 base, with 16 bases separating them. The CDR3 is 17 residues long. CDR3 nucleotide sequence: TGCGCCAGCAGTCAGCCTATCAGGGGTCTGAGCAATCAGCCCCAGCATTTT. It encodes CASSQPIRGLSNQPQHF.

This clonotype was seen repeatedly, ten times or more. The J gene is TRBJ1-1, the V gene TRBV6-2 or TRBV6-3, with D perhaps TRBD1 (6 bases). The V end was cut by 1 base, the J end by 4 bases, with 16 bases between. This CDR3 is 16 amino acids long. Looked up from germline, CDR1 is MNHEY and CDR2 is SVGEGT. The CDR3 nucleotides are TGTGCCAGCAGTTACTGGCAGGGGAGTCCTGGCACTGAAGCTTTCTTT. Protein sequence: CASSYWQGSPGTEAFF.

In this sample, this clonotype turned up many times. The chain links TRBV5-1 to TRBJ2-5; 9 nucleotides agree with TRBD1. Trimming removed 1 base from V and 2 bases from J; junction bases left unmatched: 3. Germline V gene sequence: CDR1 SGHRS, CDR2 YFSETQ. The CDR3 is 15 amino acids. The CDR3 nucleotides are TGCGCCAGCAGCTTGAAAGGACAGGGGCAAGAGACCCAGTACTTC. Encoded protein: CASSLKGQGQETQYF.

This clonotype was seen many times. The DNA for the CDR3 is TGTGCCAGCAGTCACAGGGTAATCTATGGCTACACCTTC. Amino acid sequence: CASSHRVIYGYTF. V is TRBV6-6 and J is TRBJ1-2; D perhaps matches TRBD1 (6 bases). The CDR3 has 13 amino acids. V was shortened by 5 bases and J by 4 bases, with 11 bases between the two germline ends. CDR1 is MNHNY and CDR2 is SVGAGI in the germline V gene (reference sequence).

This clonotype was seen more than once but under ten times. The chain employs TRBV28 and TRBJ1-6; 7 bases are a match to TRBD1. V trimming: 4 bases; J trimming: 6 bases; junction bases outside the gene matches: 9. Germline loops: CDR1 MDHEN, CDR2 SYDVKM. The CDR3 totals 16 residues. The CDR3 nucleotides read TGTGCCAGCAGTTGGGACAGCCGCCTAGGTAATTCACCCCTCCACTTT. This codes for CASSWDSRLGNSPLHF.

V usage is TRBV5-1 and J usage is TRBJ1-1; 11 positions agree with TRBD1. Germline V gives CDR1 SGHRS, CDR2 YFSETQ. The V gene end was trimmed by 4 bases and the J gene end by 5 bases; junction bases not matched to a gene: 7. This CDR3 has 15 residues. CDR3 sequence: CASSADRGLRTEAFF. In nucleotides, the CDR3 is TGCGCCAGCAGCGCGGACAGGGGGCTGAGGACTGAAGCTTTCTTT.